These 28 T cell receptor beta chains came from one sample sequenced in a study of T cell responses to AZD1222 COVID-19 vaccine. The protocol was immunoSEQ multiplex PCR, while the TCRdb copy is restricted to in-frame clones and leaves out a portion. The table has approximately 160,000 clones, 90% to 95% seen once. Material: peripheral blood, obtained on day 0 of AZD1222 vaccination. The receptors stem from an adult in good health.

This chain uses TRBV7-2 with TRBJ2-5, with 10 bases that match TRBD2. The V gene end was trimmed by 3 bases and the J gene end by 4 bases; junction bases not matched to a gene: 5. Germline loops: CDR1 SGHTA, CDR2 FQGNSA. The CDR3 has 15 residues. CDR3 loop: CASSLRAGGPETQYF. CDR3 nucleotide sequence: TGTGCCAGCAGCTTGAGAGCGGGAGGGCCAGAGACCCAGTACTTC.

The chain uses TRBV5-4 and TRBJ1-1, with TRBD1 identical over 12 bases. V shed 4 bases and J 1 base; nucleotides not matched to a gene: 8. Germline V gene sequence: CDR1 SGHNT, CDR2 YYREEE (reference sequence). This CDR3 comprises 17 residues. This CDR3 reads CASSSPGQGAANTEAFF. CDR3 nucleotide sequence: TGTGCCAGCAGCAGCCCGGGACAGGGGGCGGCGAACACTGAAGCTTTCTTT.

This CDR3 reads CASSVDQGGSGNTIYF. DNA of the CDR3: TGTGCCAGCAGCGTAGACCAGGGAGGGTCTGGAAACACCATATATTTT. The rearrangement uses TRBV9 and TRBJ1-3; TRBD1 might be the D (5 bases). The ends were cut back, 0 bases at V and 1 base at J, with 11 bases in the middle. The CDR3 covers 16 residues. The germline gives CDR1 SGDLS, CDR2 YYNGEE.

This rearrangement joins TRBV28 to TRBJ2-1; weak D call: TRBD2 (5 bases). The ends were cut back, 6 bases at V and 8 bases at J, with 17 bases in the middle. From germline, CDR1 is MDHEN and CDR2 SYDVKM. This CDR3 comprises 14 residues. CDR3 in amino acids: CASSLKLVSDEQFF. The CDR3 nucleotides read TGTGCCAGCAGCCTTAAACTAGTTAGCGATGAGCAGTTCTTC.

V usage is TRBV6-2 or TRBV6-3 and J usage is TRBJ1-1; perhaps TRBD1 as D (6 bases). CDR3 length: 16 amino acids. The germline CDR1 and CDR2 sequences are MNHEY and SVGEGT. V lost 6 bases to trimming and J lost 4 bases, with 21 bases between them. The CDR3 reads CASRPLGAVVLTEAFF. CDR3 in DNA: TGTGCCAGCAGGCCTTTGGGGGCCGTTGTGCTCACTGAAGCTTTCTTT.

This CDR3 is CASSANRGLSEQYF. The CDR3 nucleotides read TGTGCCAGCAGTGCTAACAGGGGGCTGAGCGAGCAGTACTTC. The chain employs TRBV2 and TRBJ2-7; 9 nucleotides align to TRBD1. Germline V gives CDR1 SNHLY, CDR2 FYNNEI. V lost 4 bases and J lost 6; bases outside the gene matches: 7. This CDR3 comprises 14 residues.

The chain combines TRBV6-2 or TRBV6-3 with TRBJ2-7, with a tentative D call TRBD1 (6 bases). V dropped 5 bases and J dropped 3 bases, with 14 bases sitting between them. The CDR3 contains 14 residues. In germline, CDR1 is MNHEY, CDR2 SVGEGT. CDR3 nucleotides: TGTGCCAGCAGTAGTGGGACAAGATTCTACGAGCAGTACTTC. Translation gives CASSSGTRFYEQYF.

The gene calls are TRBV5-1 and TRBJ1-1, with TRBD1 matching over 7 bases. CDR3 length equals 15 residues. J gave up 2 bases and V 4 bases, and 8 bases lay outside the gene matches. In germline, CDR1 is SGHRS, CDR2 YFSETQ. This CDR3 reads CASSRLGTENTEAFF. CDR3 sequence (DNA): TGCGCCAGCAGCCGCCTGGGGACAGAAAACACTGAAGCTTTCTTT.

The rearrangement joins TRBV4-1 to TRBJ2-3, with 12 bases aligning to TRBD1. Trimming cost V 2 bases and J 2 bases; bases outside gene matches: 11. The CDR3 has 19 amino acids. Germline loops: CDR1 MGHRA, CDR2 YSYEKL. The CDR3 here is CASSQQGQGAGPATDTQYF. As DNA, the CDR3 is TGCGCCAGCAGCCAACAGGGACAGGGGGCTGGCCCCGCCACAGATACGCAGTATTTT.

Written as DNA, the CDR3 is TGTGCCAGAAGGAAGACTAGCGGGAGTAATCCGTACGAGCAGTACTTC. This encodes CARRKTSGSNPYEQYF. V usage is TRBV5-3 and J usage is TRBJ2-7, with 12 nucleotides matching TRBD2. TRBV5-3 is sorted into the ORF group, with uncertain function. CDR3 length: 16 amino acids. V trimming: 5 bases; J trimming: 4 bases; junction bases outside the gene matches: 10.

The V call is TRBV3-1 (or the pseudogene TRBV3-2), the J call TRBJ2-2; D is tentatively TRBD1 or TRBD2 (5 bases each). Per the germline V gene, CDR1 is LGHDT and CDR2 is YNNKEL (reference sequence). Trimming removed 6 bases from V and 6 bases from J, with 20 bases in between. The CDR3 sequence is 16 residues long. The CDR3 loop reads CASSFNPGPTPGELFF. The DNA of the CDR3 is TGTGCCAGCAGTTTCAACCCGGGACCGACACCCGGGGAGCTGTTTTTT.

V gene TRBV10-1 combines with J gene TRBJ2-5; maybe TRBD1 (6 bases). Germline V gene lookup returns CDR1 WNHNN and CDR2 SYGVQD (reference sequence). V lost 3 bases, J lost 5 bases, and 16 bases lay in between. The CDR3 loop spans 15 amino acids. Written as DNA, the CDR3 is TGCGCCAGCAGTGACATCAGGGGAATGGGGGAGACCCAGTACTTC. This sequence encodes CASSDIRGMGETQYF.

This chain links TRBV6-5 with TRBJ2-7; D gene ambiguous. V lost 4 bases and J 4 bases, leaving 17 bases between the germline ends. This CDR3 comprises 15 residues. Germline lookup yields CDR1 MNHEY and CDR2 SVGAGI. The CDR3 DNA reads TGTGCCAGCAGTTTCCTACCCTCGCCCCTGTACGAGCAGTACTTC. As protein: CASSFLPSPLYEQYF.

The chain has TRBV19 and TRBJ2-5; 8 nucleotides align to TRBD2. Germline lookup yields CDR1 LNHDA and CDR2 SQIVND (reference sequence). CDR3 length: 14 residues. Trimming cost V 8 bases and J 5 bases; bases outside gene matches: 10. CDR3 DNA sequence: TGTGCCAGTTGTGATAGCGGGAAGGGTGAGACCCAGTACTTC. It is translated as CASCDSGKGETQYF.

The CDR3 is CASSPGRGVTGLFF. Written as DNA, the CDR3 is TGCGCCAGCAGCCCCGGCAGGGGGGTGACGGGACTGTTTTTT. The J gene is TRBJ1-4, the V gene TRBV4-1, with 7 bases matching TRBD1. This CDR3 has 14 amino acids. V gave up 4 bases and J gave up 13 bases; unmatched junction bases: 12. The germline V gene has CDR1 MGHRA and CDR2 YSYEKL.

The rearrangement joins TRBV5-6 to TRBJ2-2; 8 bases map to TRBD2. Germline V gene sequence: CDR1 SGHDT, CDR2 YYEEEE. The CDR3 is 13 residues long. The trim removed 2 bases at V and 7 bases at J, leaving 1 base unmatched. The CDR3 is CASSFGRVGELFF. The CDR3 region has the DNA TGTGCCAGCAGCTTCGGGAGGGTCGGGGAGCTGTTTTTT.

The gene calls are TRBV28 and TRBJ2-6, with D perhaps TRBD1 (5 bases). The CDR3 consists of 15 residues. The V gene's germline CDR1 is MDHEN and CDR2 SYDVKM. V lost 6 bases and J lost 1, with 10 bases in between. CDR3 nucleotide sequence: TGTGCCAGCAGGGACACACTATCTGGGGCCAACGTCCTGACTTTC. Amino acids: CASRDTLSGANVLTF.

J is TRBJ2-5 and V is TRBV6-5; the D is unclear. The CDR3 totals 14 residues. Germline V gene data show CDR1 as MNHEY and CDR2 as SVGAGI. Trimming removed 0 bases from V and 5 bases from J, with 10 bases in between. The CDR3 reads CASSYSSPRETQYF. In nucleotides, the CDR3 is TGTGCCAGCAGTTACTCGAGCCCCCGGGAGACCCAGTACTTC.

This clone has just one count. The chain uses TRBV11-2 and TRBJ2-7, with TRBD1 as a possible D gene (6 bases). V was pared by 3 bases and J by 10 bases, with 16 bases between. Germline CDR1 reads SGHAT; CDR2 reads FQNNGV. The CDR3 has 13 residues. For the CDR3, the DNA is TGTGCCAGCAGCTTGGGGGACACCGGTGGACAGTACTTC. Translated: CASSLGDTGGQYF.

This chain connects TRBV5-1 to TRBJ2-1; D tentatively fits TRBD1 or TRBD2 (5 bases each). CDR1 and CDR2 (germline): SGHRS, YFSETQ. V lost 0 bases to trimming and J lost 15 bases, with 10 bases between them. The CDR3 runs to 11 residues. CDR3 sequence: CASSLGDRWFF. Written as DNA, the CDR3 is TGCGCCAGCAGCTTGGGGGACCGGTGGTTCTTC. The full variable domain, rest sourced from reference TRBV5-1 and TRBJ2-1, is KAGVTQTPRYLIKTRGQQVTLSCSPISGHRSVSWYQQTPGQGLQFLFEYFSETQRNKGNFPGRFSGRQFSNSRSEMNVSTLELGDSALYLCASSLGDRWFFGPGTRLTVL.

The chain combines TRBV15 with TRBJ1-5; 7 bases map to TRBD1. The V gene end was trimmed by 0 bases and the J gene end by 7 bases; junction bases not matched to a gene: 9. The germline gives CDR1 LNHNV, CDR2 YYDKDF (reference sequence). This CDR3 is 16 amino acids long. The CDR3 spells CATSRDGSGGWQPQHF. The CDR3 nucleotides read TGTGCCACCAGCAGAGATGGGTCAGGGGGGTGGCAGCCCCAGCATTTT.

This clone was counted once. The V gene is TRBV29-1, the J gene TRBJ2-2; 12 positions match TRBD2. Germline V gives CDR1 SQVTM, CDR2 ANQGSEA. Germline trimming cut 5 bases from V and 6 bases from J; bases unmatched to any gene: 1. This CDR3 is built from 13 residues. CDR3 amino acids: CSVRLAGAGELFF. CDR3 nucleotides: TGCAGCGTTAGACTAGCGGGAGCCGGGGAGCTGTTTTTT.

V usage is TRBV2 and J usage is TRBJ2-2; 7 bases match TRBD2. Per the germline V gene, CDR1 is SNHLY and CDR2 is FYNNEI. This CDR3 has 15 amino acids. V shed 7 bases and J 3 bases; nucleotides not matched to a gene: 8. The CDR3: CASTREAFYTGELFF. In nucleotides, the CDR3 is TGTGCCAGCACCCGGGAGGCCTTCTACACCGGGGAGCTGTTTTTT.

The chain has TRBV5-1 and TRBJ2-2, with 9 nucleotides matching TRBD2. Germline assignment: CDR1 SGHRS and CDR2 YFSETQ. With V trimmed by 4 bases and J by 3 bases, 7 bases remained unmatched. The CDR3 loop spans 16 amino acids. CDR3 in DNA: TGCGCCAGCAGCCCTCCCGGGACTAGCTACACCGGGGAGCTGTTTTTT. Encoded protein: CASSPPGTSYTGELFF. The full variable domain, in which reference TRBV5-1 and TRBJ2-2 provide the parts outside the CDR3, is KAGVTQTPRYLIKTRGQQVTLSCSPISGHRSVSWYQQTPGQGLQFLFEYFSETQRNKGNFPGRFSGRQFSNSRSEMNVSTLELGDSALYLCASSPPGTSYTGELFFGEGSRLTVL.

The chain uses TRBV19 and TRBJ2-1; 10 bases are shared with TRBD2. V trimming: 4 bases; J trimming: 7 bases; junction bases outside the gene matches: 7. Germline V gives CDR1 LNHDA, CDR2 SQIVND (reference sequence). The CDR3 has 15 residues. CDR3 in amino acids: CASSRGAGGPNEQFF. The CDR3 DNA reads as TGTGCCAGTAGTAGAGGAGCGGGAGGGCCAAATGAGCAGTTCTTC. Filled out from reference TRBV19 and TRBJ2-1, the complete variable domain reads DGGITQSPKYLFRKEGQNVTLSCEQNLNHDAMYWYRQDPGQGLRLIYYSQIVNDFQKGDIAEGYSVSREKKESFPLTVTSAQKNPTAFYLCASSRGAGGPNEQFFGPGTRLTVL.

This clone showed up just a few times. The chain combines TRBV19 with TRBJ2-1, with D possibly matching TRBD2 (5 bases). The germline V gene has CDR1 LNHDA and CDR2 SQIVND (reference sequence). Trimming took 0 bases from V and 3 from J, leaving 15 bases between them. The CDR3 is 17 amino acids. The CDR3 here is CASSIDETGSSYNEQFF. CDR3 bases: TGTGCCAGTAGTATAGATGAGACGGGATCCAGCTACAATGAGCAGTTCTTC.

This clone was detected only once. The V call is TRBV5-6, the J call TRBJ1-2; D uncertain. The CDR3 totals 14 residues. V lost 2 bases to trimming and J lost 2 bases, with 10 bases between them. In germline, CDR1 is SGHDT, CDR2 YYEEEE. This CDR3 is CASSLTSGNYGYTF. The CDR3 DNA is TGTGCCAGCAGCTTAACGTCCGGGAACTATGGCTACACCTTC. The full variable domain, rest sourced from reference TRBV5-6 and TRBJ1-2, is DAGVTQSPTHLIKTRGQQVTLRCSPKSGHDTVSWYQQALGQGPQFIFQYYEEEERQRGNFPDRFSGHQFPNYSSELNVNALLLGDSALYLCASSLTSGNYGYTFGSGTRLTVV.

CDR3 nucleotide sequence: TGTGCCAGCTCACCAACTTCGGGGGCTAATGAAAAACTGTTTTTT. Amino acid sequence: CASSPTSGANEKLFF. V is TRBV18 and J is TRBJ1-4, with D tentatively TRBD1 (5 bases). Per the germline V gene, CDR1 is KGHSH and CDR2 is LQKENI. CDR3 length: 15 residues. V dropped 2 bases and J dropped 3 bases, with 10 bases sitting between them.